This entry lists 21 T cell receptor beta chains sequenced from one sample in a study of neoadjuvant nivolumab and ipilimumab in lung cancer. TCRdb keeps only in-frame clones here, not all; method: immunoSEQ multiplex PCR. The data hold more than 25,000 clones, with about 76% observed a single time. Specimen: tumor tissue, collected after neoadjuvant nivolumab, alone or with ipilimumab, at or shortly before surgery. These TCRs come from an adult with non-small cell lung cancer.

The chain uses TRBV10-2 and TRBJ2-7; D is unclear. The germline gives CDR1 WSHSY, CDR2 SAAADI. The CDR3 has 11 residues. Trimming removed 6 bases from V and 5 bases from J, with 8 bases in between. The CDR3 coding sequence is TGCGCCAGCAGCCTATTAGACGAGCAGTACTTC. This sequence encodes CASSLLDEQYF.

J is TRBJ2-3 and V is TRBV5-8, with TRBD2 matching 7 bases. The CDR3 consists of 15 residues. J was trimmed by 1 base and V by 2 bases; bases with no gene match: 4. Per germline, CDR1 SGHTS and CDR2 YDEGEE. The CDR3 DNA is TGTGCCAGCAGCTTAATGGCGGGGGGCACAGATACGCAGTATTTT. This sequence encodes CASSLMAGGTDTQYF.

The rearrangement uses TRBV28 and TRBJ2-7, with D possibly matching TRBD1 (6 bases). Trimming shortened V by 5 bases and J by 2 bases, and 10 bases separated the two germline ends. The germline V gene has CDR1 MDHEN and CDR2 SYDVKM. This CDR3 contains 13 residues. Written as DNA, the CDR3 is TGTGCCAGCAGTCCTGGACAGACCTACGAGCAGTACTTC. This translates into CASSPGQTYEQYF.

V usage is TRBV25-1 and J usage is TRBJ2-5, with D possibly matching TRBD2 (5 bases). The CDR3 is 14 residues long. With 3 bases removed from V and 5 bases from J, the gap between germline ends came to 13 bases. The germline CDR1 and CDR2 sequences are MGHDK and SYGVNS. The CDR3 spells CASSDGSTVETQYF. DNA of the CDR3: TGTGCCAGCAGTGATGGGAGCACCGTGGAGACCCAGTACTTC.

The chain couples TRBV6-5 to TRBJ1-5; TRBD1 agrees at 9 bases. V trimming: 5 bases; J trimming: 7 bases; junction bases outside the gene matches: 6. In germline, CDR1 is MNHEY, CDR2 SVGAGI. There are 14 residues in the CDR3. CDR3 sequence (DNA): TGTGCCAGCAGTAAGGGACAGGGACGACAGCCCCAGCATTTT. Residues: CASSKGQGRQPQHF.

In this sample, this clone turned up once. This chain uses TRBV4-2 with TRBJ2-3, with D hard to call. The CDR3 consists of 14 residues. Germline values: CDR1 LGHNA, CDR2 YNFKEQ. The V end was cut by 1 base, the J end by 4 bases, with 9 bases between. Here the CDR3 DNA reads TGTGCCAGCAGCCAAGTCCTAGGCGCAGATACGCAGTATTTT. This encodes CASSQVLGADTQYF.

This chain uses TRBV7-9 with TRBJ2-3; TRBD2 agrees at 7 bases. J was trimmed by 1 base and V by 1 base; bases with no gene match: 2. CDR1 and CDR2 from the germline V gene are SEHNR and FQNEAQ (reference sequence). The CDR3 loop spans 15 amino acids. The CDR3 region has the DNA TGTGCCAGCAGCTTAGTCCTAGCGGGCACAGATACGCAGTATTTT. Protein sequence: CASSLVLAGTDTQYF.

The rearrangement links TRBV7-9 to TRBJ2-5; 11 nucleotides agree with TRBD1. This CDR3 has 17 amino acids. Germline V gives CDR1 SEHNR, CDR2 FQNEAQ (reference sequence). The V gene end was trimmed by 5 bases and the J gene end by 4 bases; junction bases not matched to a gene: 12. The CDR3 bases are TGTGCCAGCAGCGTTGCCCTGGACAGGGGGCGCGGAGAGACCCAGTACTTC. Protein product: CASSVALDRGRGETQYF.

J is TRBJ2-1 and V is TRBV9, with a weak D call TRBD1 (6 bases). Trimming took off 2 bases at V and 4 bases at J, with 16 bases between the two ends. The CDR3 is made up of 16 amino acids. CDR1 and CDR2 (germline): SGDLS, YYNGEE. CDR3 coding DNA: TGTGCCAGCAGCGTGGCCGGGACATTCCCTTACAATGAGCAGTTCTTC. Protein: CASSVAGTFPYNEQFF.

The chain is built from TRBV2 and TRBJ2-7; weak D call: TRBD1 (6 bases). Germline values: CDR1 SNHLY, CDR2 FYNNEI. This CDR3 contains 14 residues. V shed 7 bases and J shed 0 bases, with 13 bases lying between them. CDR3 sequence reads: CASKVRTDSYEQYF. The CDR3 nucleotides are TGTGCCAGCAAGGTGAGGACAGACTCCTACGAGCAGTACTTC.

This clone was found a few times. The chain uses TRBV2 and TRBJ2-5; no definite D call. Trimming removed 3 bases at V and 0 bases at J, with 2 bases between. The CDR3 is 12 residues long. Per germline, CDR1 SNHLY and CDR2 FYNNEI. The CDR3 region is CASSDNQETQYF. The DNA of the CDR3 is TGTGCCAGCAGTGACAACCAAGAGACCCAGTACTTC.

The chain recombines TRBV5-6 with TRBJ1-2; D unresolved. Germline V gives CDR1 SGHDT, CDR2 YYEEEE. The ends were cut back, 0 bases at V and 7 bases at J, with 10 bases in the middle. There are 13 residues in the CDR3. The DNA of the CDR3 is TGTGCCAGCAGCTTGGCCAATGCGGGTGGCTACACCTTC. This gives the protein CASSLANAGGYTF.

This chain connects TRBV2 to TRBJ2-7, with D uncertain. The CDR3 has 13 residues. Trimming cost V 3 bases and J 2 bases, with 8 bases left between them. Germline loops: CDR1 SNHLY, CDR2 FYNNEI. CDR3 bases: TGTGCCAGCAGTGAGGGCGCGGCCTACGAGCAGTACTTC. Protein: CASSEGAAYEQYF.

The chain is built from TRBV18 and TRBJ2-6; the D gene is possibly TRBD2 (5 bases). Trimming removed 1 base from V and 2 bases from J, with 9 bases in between. The CDR3 contains 16 residues. Germline lookup yields CDR1 KGHSH and CDR2 LQKENI. The CDR3 region is CASSPQRVAGANVLTF. The CDR3 bases are TGTGCCAGCTCACCACAGAGGGTAGCTGGGGCCAACGTCCTGACTTTC.

CDR3 nucleotides: TGCGCCAGCAGCTCAATAGCGGGGAGCGTTTACAATGAGCAGTTCTTC. Amino acid sequence: CASSSIAGSVYNEQFF. The chain joins TRBV5-1 to TRBJ2-1; 8 bases are a match to TRBD2. Germline V gives CDR1 SGHRS, CDR2 YFSETQ. CDR3 length equals 16 residues. Trimming removed 3 bases from V and 4 bases from J; junction bases left unmatched: 9.

The chain recombines TRBV5-4 with TRBJ2-2; no reliable D call. Trimming removed 1 base from V and 4 bases from J, with 11 bases in between. Germline CDR1 is SGHNT and CDR2 is YYREEE (reference sequence). The CDR3 spans 15 residues. CDR3 sequence: CASSLKVGPTGELFF. In DNA form, the CDR3 reads TGTGCCAGCAGCTTGAAAGTCGGGCCCACCGGGGAGCTGTTTTTT.

CDR3 bases: TGTGCCAGCTCACTATTAGCGGGAGAGGATACGCAGTATTTT. Protein product: CASSLLAGEDTQYF. The chain is built from TRBV18 and TRBJ2-3; 9 nucleotides line up with TRBD2. The germline V gene has CDR1 KGHSH and CDR2 LQKENI. Trimming cost V 4 bases and J 6 bases; bases outside gene matches: 5. This CDR3 is built from 14 residues.

DNA for the CDR3: TGTGCCACCAGCACTACGACAGGGAATTCACCCCTCCACTTT. It translates to CATSTTTGNSPLHF. The chain is built from TRBV15 and TRBJ1-6; TRBD1 matches at 7 bases. The CDR3 totals 14 residues. Trimming took 4 bases from V and 7 from J; bases not matched to a gene: 4. Germline V lookup: CDR1 LNHNV, CDR2 YYDKDF (reference sequence).

This clone was picked up one time. The rearrangement joins TRBV30 to TRBJ1-2; perhaps TRBD1 as D (5 bases). Germline CDR1 is GTSNPN and CDR2 is SVGIG (reference sequence). This CDR3 has 13 residues. Deletions cut 1 base from V and 3 bases from J, with 9 bases between. The CDR3, as DNA: TGTGCCTGGAGTGAGGGGCGGTACTATGGCTACACCTTC. Protein sequence: CAWSEGRYYGYTF.

This rearrangement joins TRBV2 to TRBJ1-3, with D perhaps TRBD1 (5 bases). Germline V gene sequence: CDR1 SNHLY, CDR2 FYNNEI. The CDR3 is made up of 13 amino acids. The germline V and J ends were trimmed by 4 bases and 4 bases, with 8 bases remaining between them. The CDR3 DNA reads TGTGCCAGCAGTGCAGGGCCCGGAAACACCATATATTTT. Its protein is CASSAGPGNTIYF.

The genes are TRBV2 and TRBJ1-2; 11 bases match TRBD1. After removal of 8 bases from V and 6 bases from J, the junction contained 11 bases not matched to a gene. There are 15 residues in the CDR3. The germline V gene encodes CDR1 SNHLY and CDR2 FYNNEI. The CDR3 DNA sequence: TGTGCCAGCGGCCGGGACAGGGGGGTGGGAAATGGCTACACCTTC. Translating it yields CASGRDRGVGNGYTF.